The 23 T cell receptor beta chains presented below share a single source sample, sequenced in a study of T cell clonality in common variable immunodeficiency. Study observations and caveats: Common variable immunodeficiency TCR beta sequences reportedly had fewer deletions and N-nucleotide insertions.

Data came from immunoSEQ multiplex PCR; TCRdb stores just in-frame clones and leaves some out. The sample was found to contain 25,000 to 30,000 clones, and every one recurs. Their specific antigens are unknown. Sequencing was performed on peripheral blood mononuclear cells. The receptors stem from a human donor with common variable immunodeficiency.

CDR3 sequence: CASSLRTGGYEQYF. The CDR3 bases that were read are TGTGCCAGCAGCCTCCGGACAGGGGGGTACGAG. The chain carries TRBV4-2 and TRBJ2-7; the match to TRBD1 covers 10 bases. The DNA ends 3 residues before the CDR3 does, and the rest of the CDR3 is filled in from the germline J gene. V lost 4 bases, J lost 4 bases, and 4 bases stayed unmatched. The germline CDR1 and CDR2 sequences are LGHNA and YNFKEQ. CDR3 length: 14 amino acids.

This clone is medium-sized (0.01 to 0.1%). The missing CDR3 end, 3 residues past where the read stops, is filled in from the germline J gene. The chain combines TRBV3-1 (or the pseudogene TRBV3-2) with TRBJ2-1, with 9 nucleotides matching TRBD2. The CDR3 length is 16 residues. After removal of 0 bases from V and 8 bases from J, the junction contained 8 bases not matched to a gene. From germline, CDR1 is LGHDT and CDR2 YNNKEL (reference sequence). The part of the CDR3 DNA that was read is TGTGCCAGCAGCCAAGAGGCGGGGGGGCTGGTATATGAG. Protein sequence: CASSQEAGGLVYE. The entire CDR3 protein is CASSQEAGGLVYEQFF.

This clone occurred many times. The read ends 3 residues before the CDR3 terminus; that terminus is restored from the germline J gene. The genes are TRBV5-1 and TRBJ1-1; D gene uncertain. This CDR3 comprises 16 residues. CDR1 is SGHRS and CDR2 is YFSETQ in the germline V gene. Trimming took off 1 base at V and 6 bases at J, with 19 bases between the two ends. The sequenced part of the CDR3 DNA is TGCGCCAGCAGCTTGTCGGGCTGGGCGGGGATGGCTGAA. The encoded protein is CASSLSGWAGMAE. The CDR3 as a whole reads CASSLSGWAGMAEAFF.

Remarks on this clone: Read data end 3 residues before the CDR3 end; the end is taken from the germline J gene. The V call is TRBV7-2, the J call TRBJ2-1, with 8 bases matching TRBD2. Germline V gene data show CDR1 as SGHTA and CDR2 as FQGNSA. V shed 1 base and J 8 bases; nucleotides not matched to a gene: 4. The length of the CDR3 is 14 residues. The DNA read from the CDR3 is TGTGCCAGCAGCTTAGACGGGGGGGGAGATGAG. This codes for CASSLDGGGDE. The complete CDR3 reads CASSLDGGGDEQFF.

In this sample, this clone turned up a few times. The read ends 3 residues before the CDR3 terminus; that terminus is restored from the germline J gene. The V and J genes are TRBV18 and TRBJ1-2, with D unclear. V was clipped by 3 bases and J by 6 bases, with 14 bases between them. Germline V lookup: CDR1 KGHSH, CDR2 LQKENI. This CDR3 spans 14 amino acids. The CDR3 sequence is CASSPVGVADGYTF. The sequenced CDR3 bases are TGTGCCAGCTCACCCGTGGGCGTGGCAGATGGC.

This clone was seen repeatedly, ten times or more. With the read ending 3 residues before the CDR3 end, the germline J gene is used to fill in that end. This chain links TRBV12-3 or TRBV12-4 with TRBJ1-4, with no clear D. The CDR3 has 13 amino acids. Trimming took off 3 bases at V and 5 bases at J, with 7 bases between the two ends. CDR3 sequence: CASSFVQNEKLFF. The covered CDR3 bases are TGTGCCAGCAGTTTTGTCCAGAATGAAAAA.

This clone came up a few times. With the read ending 3 residues before the CDR3 end, the germline J gene is used to fill in that end. V is TRBV6-2 or TRBV6-3 and J is TRBJ2-5; D perhaps matches TRBD1 (6 bases). Trimming removed 2 bases at V and 4 bases at J, with 14 bases between. The CDR3 spans 15 residues. Per the germline V gene, CDR1 is MNHEY and CDR2 is SVGEGT. The DNA read from the CDR3 is TGTGCCAGCAGTTACGGGGCAGGGGCCGGAGAGACC. This translates into CASSYGAGAGET. The entire CDR3 sequence reads CASSYGAGAGETQYF.

This clone was seen ten or more times. The observed sequence ends 3 residues before the CDR3 terminus, with the missing tail filled in from the germline J gene. The chain couples TRBV7-2 to TRBJ2-6; weak D call: TRBD1 (7 bases). Germline CDR1 SGHTA, CDR2 FQGNSA. The V gene lost 5 bases and the J gene lost 6 bases, with 11 bases spanning the gap. The CDR3 is 14 residues long. CDR3 DNA, as far as it was read: TGTGCCAGCAGCCAGGGGGGAAAGGCCAACGTC. Translating gives CASSQGGKANV. The full CDR3 sequence reads CASSQGGKANVLTF.

A word on this clone: The read ends 3 residues before the CDR3 terminus; that terminus is restored from the germline J gene. V usage is TRBV5-1 and J usage is TRBJ1-2; the match to TRBD1 covers 7 bases. CDR1 and CDR2 (germline): SGHRS, YFSETQ. The junction had 10 bases not matched to a gene; V was cut back by 0 bases and J by 5 bases. The CDR3 is made up of 16 amino acids. This CDR3 is CASSLAPSQGRYGYTF. Incomplete CDR3 DNA: TGCGCCAGCAGCTTGGCCCCCTCACAGGGGCGGTATGGC.

The table lists this clone with many counts. The CDR3 end is not reached by the read, which stops 3 residues before it; the germline J gene fills it in. The chain joins TRBV20-1 to TRBJ2-5, with 8 bases aligning to TRBD1. Germline V gives CDR1 DFQATT, CDR2 SNEGSKA (reference sequence). V shed 5 bases, J shed 5 bases, and the junction held 10 bases outside the gene matches. The CDR3 contains 14 residues. The part of the CDR3 DNA that was read is TGCAGTGCTGACCAGCGGACAGGGAGGGAGACC. Amino acid sequence: CSADQRTGRET. The whole CDR3 is CSADQRTGRETQYF.

The table lists this clone with a few counts. The read halts 3 residues ahead of the CDR3 end, with the missing end drawn from the germline J gene. The rearrangement joins TRBV20-1 to TRBJ2-7; 7 nucleotides match TRBD2. CDR3 size: 15 residues. Germline values: CDR1 DFQATT, CDR2 SNEGSKA (reference sequence). Losses at the gene ends were 4 bases for V and 0 bases for J; bases not matched to a gene: 9. The CDR3 loop is CSATLGGGFSYEQYF. CDR3 DNA, as far as it was read: TGCAGTGCTACGTTGGGGGGGGGTTTCTCCTACGAG.

This clone was recorded at least ten times. The sequence runs out 3 residues before the end of the CDR3; the remainder is reconstructed from the germline J gene. This rearrangement joins TRBV4-2 to TRBJ2-2; D call uncertain. Deletions cut 1 base from V and 4 bases from J, with 10 bases between. The length of the CDR3 is 15 residues. Germline V gene data show CDR1 as LGHNA and CDR2 as YNFKEQ. The CDR3 is CASSQVASITGELFF. The CDR3 DNA, read in part, is TGTGCCAGCAGCCAAGTTGCTAGTATCACCGGGGAG.

In this sample, this clone turned up a few times. The read stops 3 residues short of the end of the CDR3; the missing end is completed from the germline J gene. V gene TRBV19 combines with J gene TRBJ2-1; 9 positions agree with TRBD1. The CDR3 runs to 13 residues. After removal of 6 bases from V and 9 bases from J, the junction contained 6 bases not matched to a gene. CDR1 is LNHDA and CDR2 is SQIVND in the germline V gene (reference sequence). CDR3 DNA (partial): TGTGCCAGTAGCAACCGACAGGGGGGTGAG. Protein product: CASSNRQGGE. The CDR3, in full, reads CASSNRQGGEQFF.

This clone has a count of ten or more. The DNA ends 3 residues before the CDR3 does, and the rest of the CDR3 is filled in from the germline J gene. The chain couples TRBV19 to TRBJ1-2, with unresolved D. V was clipped by 2 bases and J by 3 bases, with 10 bases between them. The CDR3 covers 14 residues. The germline CDR1 and CDR2 sequences are LNHDA and SQIVND (reference sequence). The CDR3 DNA, read in part, is TGTGCCAGTAGTATAAGCGGGCAGTACTATGGC. Its protein product is CASSISGQYYG. The full CDR3 protein is CASSISGQYYGYTF.

As to this clone: The sequenced fragment ends 3 residues before the CDR3 boundary, so the rest is inferred from the germline J gene. The chain employs TRBV7-6 and TRBJ2-7, with 7 bases lining up with TRBD1. This CDR3 comprises 14 residues. V trimming: 2 bases; J trimming: 2 bases; junction bases outside the gene matches: 3. CDR1 SGHVS and CDR2 FNYEAQ come from the germline V gene. CDR3 region: CASSLRTGTYEQYF. The part of the CDR3 DNA that was read is TGTGCCAGCAGCTTAAGGACAGGTACCTACGAG.

To note about this clone: Read data end 3 residues before the CDR3 end; the end is taken from the germline J gene. This chain uses TRBV7-2 with TRBJ1-2; D unclear. V was shortened by 1 base and J by 6 bases, with 9 bases between the two germline ends. The CDR3 loop spans 13 amino acids. Germline V gene lookup returns CDR1 SGHTA and CDR2 FQGNSA. CDR3 DNA (partial): TGTGCCAGCAGCTTAGAGGCAGGAAATGGC. This codes for CASSLEAGNG. The whole CDR3 is CASSLEAGNGYTF.

In this sample, this clone turned up many times. The read halts 3 residues ahead of the CDR3 end, with the missing end drawn from the germline J gene. The chain recombines TRBV7-3 with TRBJ2-7; 9 bases are shared with TRBD1. CDR1 SGHTA and CDR2 FQGTGA come from the germline V gene. V trimming: 3 bases; J trimming: 4 bases; junction bases outside the gene matches: 1. CDR3 size: 13 residues. This chain's CDR3 is CASSFGTGYEQYF. Incomplete CDR3 DNA: TGTGCCAGCAGCTTTGGGACAGGGTACGAG. The full variable domain, with the rest looked up from reference TRBV7-3 and TRBJ2-7, is GAGVSQTPSNKVTEKGKYVELRCDPISGHTALYWYRQSLGQGPEFLIYFQGTGAADDSGLPNDRFFAVRPEGSVSTLKIQRTERGDSAVYLCASSFGTGYEQYFGPGTRLTVT.

This clone was detected ten times or more. The read falls 3 residues short of the CDR3 end, and the missing part is taken from the germline J gene. The chain couples TRBV2 to TRBJ2-5; no clear D. The CDR3 spans 13 residues. V shed 4 bases and J shed 4 bases, with 10 bases lying between them. Germline V gene sequence: CDR1 SNHLY, CDR2 FYNNEI. The CDR3 here is CASSVGPRETQYF. The part of the CDR3 DNA that was read is TGTGCCAGCAGTGTTGGGCCCAGAGAGACC.

Concerning this clone itself: The CDR3 goes on 3 residues after the read ends, and that part is filled in from the germline J gene. V usage is TRBV6-1 and J usage is TRBJ2-7; D remains ambiguous. CDR3 length: 13 residues. In germline, CDR1 is MNHNS, CDR2 SASEGT. V was shortened by 2 bases and J by 1 base, with 6 bases between the two germline ends. Incomplete CDR3 DNA: TGTGCCAGCAGTGAACTAGGATCCTACGAG. This encodes CASSELGSYE. The entire CDR3 protein is CASSELGSYEQYF.

Notes on this clone: At one of its ends the junction is not consistent with the germline gene, which may arise from a read error. The CDR3 end falls 3 residues outside the read, so it is completed with the germline J gene. The genes are TRBV7-7 and TRBJ2-3; 7 nucleotides align to TRBD2. The CDR3 covers 16 residues. CDR1 is SSHAT and CDR2 is FNYEAQ in the germline V gene (reference sequence). The DNA read from the CDR3 is TGTGCTAGCAGCTTAGACCAGCGGGGCGGCACAGATACG. Translation gives CASSLDQRGGTDT. The CDR3 as a whole reads CASSLDQRGGTDTQYF.

The sample holds many counts of this clone. A read error may produce the germline difference seen at one junction end. The read ends 3 residues shy of where the CDR3 ends; the end is completed using the germline J gene. The chain employs TRBV4-2 and TRBJ2-7; TRBD1 is a possible D gene (5 bases). From germline, CDR1 is LGHNA and CDR2 YNFKEQ. This CDR3 is 17 amino acids long. CDR3: CASSQDWSGPRSYEQYF. The CDR3 DNA, read in part, is TGCGCCAGCAGCCAAGATTGGTCAGGGCCCCGATCCTACGAG.

A few counts support this clone. The read terminates 3 residues before the CDR3 end, so the remaining end is supplied by the germline J gene. This chain joins TRBV7-3 and TRBJ2-2; D is unclear. V lost 5 bases and J 1 base, leaving 8 bases between the germline ends. This CDR3 contains 14 residues. Germline V lookup: CDR1 SGHTA, CDR2 FQGTGA. CDR3 loop: CASSPRQNTGELFF. CDR3 bases read: TGTGCCAGCAGCCCAAGACAGAACACCGGGGAG.

This clone was detected only a few times. The read ends 3 residues shy of where the CDR3 ends; the end is completed using the germline J gene. The chain carries TRBV18 and TRBJ1-5, with D possibly TRBD1 on 6 matching bases. The CDR3 is 15 residues long. The V gene lost 1 base and the J gene lost 7 bases, with 14 bases spanning the gap. CDR1 is KGHSH and CDR2 is LQKENI in the germline V gene. The sequenced part of the CDR3 DNA is TGTGCCAGCTCACCACTACAGGGATTCGACCAGCCC. Residues: CASSPLQGFDQP. The full CDR3 reads CASSPLQGFDQPQHF.